The 17 T cell receptor beta chains given below trace back to one sample, sequenced in a study of cytomegalovirus exposure and HLA in healthy donors. PCR primers comprised 60 Vbeta and 13 Jbeta primers. TCRdb's table, derived via immunoSEQ multiplex PCR, lists solely in-frame clones and lacks some. Counted here are roughly 150,000 clones, about 85% occurring once; the ten biggest clones make up 1%. Material: PBMCs. These receptors were obtained from a boy under 10 years old in good health and CMV-seronegative.

This clone was seen just once. The CDR3 DNA sequence: TGCGCCAGCAGTGACCTTGGGACAGGGGGCAGGGAGACCCAGTACTTC. This gives the protein CASSDLGTGGRETQYF. V usage is TRBV10-2 and J usage is TRBJ2-5; 12 nucleotides align to TRBD1. With 3 bases clipped from V and 5 bases from J, the junction kept 7 bases outside the gene matches. Germline values: CDR1 WSHSY, CDR2 SAAADI. The length of the CDR3 is 16 residues.

This chain joins TRBV14 and TRBJ2-5; weak D call: TRBD1 (5 bases). Germline V gene data show CDR1 as SGHDN and CDR2 as FVKESK. The V gene lost 0 bases and the J gene lost 4 bases, with 9 bases spanning the gap. The CDR3 loop spans 14 amino acids. This CDR3 reads CASSQDRGIETQYF. CDR3 nucleotides: TGTGCCAGCAGCCAAGATAGGGGAATAGAGACCCAGTACTTC.

V and J are TRBV5-1 and TRBJ1-2; D remains ambiguous. V lost 0 bases and J 5 bases, leaving 8 bases between the germline ends. The CDR3 consists of 13 residues. Germline V lookup: CDR1 SGHRS, CDR2 YFSETQ. The CDR3 here is CASSLVAGYGYTF. Here the CDR3 DNA reads TGCGCCAGCAGCTTGGTGGCGGGTTATGGCTACACCTTC.

The chain recombines TRBV19 with TRBJ2-3; 9 nucleotides align to TRBD2. Germline V lookup: CDR1 LNHDA, CDR2 SQIVND (reference sequence). V shed 4 bases and J 1 base; nucleotides not matched to a gene: 6. The CDR3 contains 16 residues. CDR3 sequence reads: CASSTRGGGGTDTQYF. CDR3 nucleotides: TGTGCCAGTAGTACCCGGGGCGGGGGGGGCACAGATACGCAGTATTTT.

The V call is TRBV5-1, the J call TRBJ2-1, with 9 bases aligning to TRBD2. V shed 0 bases and J 2 bases; nucleotides not matched to a gene: 6. The CDR3 runs to 17 residues. In germline, CDR1 is SGHRS, CDR2 YFSETQ. The CDR3 protein is CASSLASGVAPYNEQFF. The CDR3 region has the DNA TGCGCCAGCAGCTTGGCTAGCGGGGTAGCCCCCTACAATGAGCAGTTCTTC.

V and J are TRBV11-2 and TRBJ2-1; no definite D call. The CDR3 is 14 amino acids. Trimming cost V 6 bases and J 5 bases, with 14 bases left between them. Germline V lookup: CDR1 SGHAT, CDR2 FQNNGV. CDR3 sequence: CASSSLTKNNEQFF. The CDR3 DNA sequence: TGTGCCAGCAGTTCCCTGACAAAAAACAATGAGCAGTTCTTC. Variable domain in full (rest from reference TRBV11-2 and TRBJ2-1): EAGVAQSPRYKIIEKRQSVAFWCNPISGHATLYWYQQILGQGPKLLIQFQNNGVVDDSQLPKDRFSAERLKGVDSTLKIQPAKLEDSAVYLCASSSLTKNNEQFFGPGTRLTVL.

This CDR3 is CATSRDGTGGQETQYF. CDR3 nucleotide sequence: TGTGCCACCAGCAGAGATGGGACTGGGGGCCAAGAGACCCAGTACTTC. The chain links TRBV15 to TRBJ2-5, with D perhaps TRBD2 (6 bases). Trimming shortened V by 0 bases and J by 1 base, and 12 bases separated the two germline ends. Germline lookup yields CDR1 LNHNV and CDR2 YYDKDF (reference sequence). There are 16 residues in the CDR3. Using reference TRBV15 and TRBJ2-5 for the parts outside the CDR3, the full variable domain is DAMVIQNPRYQVTQFGKPVTLSCSQTLNHNVMYWYQQKSSQAPKLLFHYYDKDFNNEADTPDNFQSRRPNTSFCFLDIRSPGLGDTAMYLCATSRDGTGGQETQYFGPGTRLLVL.

The V gene is TRBV19, the J gene TRBJ2-1, with 13 positions matching TRBD2. The CDR3 sequence is 19 residues long. Looked up from germline, CDR1 is LNHDA and CDR2 is SQIVND (reference sequence). The J segment lost 0 bases and the V segment lost 5 bases, leaving 10 bases of the junction unmatched. The CDR3 is CASSPRGLAGQSSYNEQFF. The CDR3 DNA follows: TGTGCCAGTAGTCCGAGGGGACTAGCGGGGCAAAGCTCCTACAATGAGCAGTTCTTC. The entire variable domain, with the rest obtained from reference TRBV19 and TRBJ2-1, is as follows: DGGITQSPKYLFRKEGQNVTLSCEQNLNHDAMYWYRQDPGQGLRLIYYSQIVNDFQKGDIAEGYSVSREKKESFPLTVTSAQKNPTAFYLCASSPRGLAGQSSYNEQFFGPGTRLTVL.

The rearrangement uses TRBV4-1 and TRBJ2-7; the match to TRBD2 covers 13 bases. CDR1 and CDR2 (germline): MGHRA, YSYEKL. V lost 1 base and J lost 4; bases outside the gene matches: 1. The CDR3 runs 15 residues. In DNA form, the CDR3 reads TGCGCCAGCAGCCAAGCGGGACTAGCGGGGTACGAGCAGTACGTC. Translating gives CASSQAGLAGYEQYV.

J is TRBJ2-3 and V is TRBV25-1; possible D gene TRBD1, 5 bases. Trimming pared 0 bases from V and 0 bases from J, leaving 13 bases between. The CDR3 consists of 17 residues. From germline, CDR1 is MGHDK and CDR2 SYGVNS. DNA for the CDR3: TGTGCCAGCAGTGAATATGGGGCGTCGTCTAGCACAGATACGCAGTATTTT. It is translated as CASSEYGASSSTDTQYF.

The chain uses TRBV10-2 and TRBJ2-2, with unresolved D. Germline V CDR1 and CDR2: WSHSY, SAAADI. The CDR3 extends over 10 amino acids. V lost 6 bases to trimming and J lost 6 bases, with 2 bases between them. CDR3 coding DNA: TGCGCCAGCAGCTCCGGGGAGCTGTTTTTT. It specifies CASSSGELFF.

This rearrangement joins TRBV13 to TRBJ2-1, with 12 bases lining up with TRBD1. V trimming: 5 bases; J trimming: 9 bases; junction bases outside the gene matches: 5. The CDR3 runs to 14 residues. CDR1 and CDR2 (germline): PRHDT, FYEKMQ (reference sequence). The CDR3, as DNA: TGTGCCAGCAGCCTCGGGGACAGGGGGCTTGAGCAGTTCTTC. Residues: CASSLGDRGLEQFF. Full variable domain (rest looked up from reference TRBV13 and TRBJ2-1): AAGVIQSPRHLIKEKRETATLKCYPIPRHDTVYWYQQGPGQDPQFLISFYEKMQSDKGSIPDRFSAQQFSDYHSELNMSSLELGDSALYFCASSLGDRGLEQFFGPGTRLTVL.

This clone was seen a few times. V and J are TRBV28 and TRBJ1-5, with D uncertain. V shed 8 bases and J shed 4 bases, with 9 bases lying between them. Germline CDR1 is MDHEN and CDR2 is SYDVKM. The CDR3 totals 12 residues. The CDR3 nucleotides are TGTGCCAGCCGCGAAACTAATCAGCCCCAGCATTTT. Its protein is CASRETNQPQHF.

The V gene is TRBV5-4, the J gene TRBJ1-2, with a tentative D call TRBD1 (5 bases). The V end was cut by 2 bases, the J end by 6 bases, with 14 bases between. Germline loops: CDR1 SGHNT, CDR2 YYREEE (reference sequence). This CDR3 spans 14 amino acids. The CDR3 bases are TGTGCCAGCAGCTTAGATCGGGGGAACGATGGCTACACCTTC. Its translation: CASSLDRGNDGYTF.

The chain combines TRBV7-9 with TRBJ2-6; D is unclear. V shed 5 bases and J shed 2 bases, with 7 bases lying between them. Looked up from germline, CDR1 is SEHNR and CDR2 is FQNEAQ (reference sequence). The CDR3 contains 14 residues. The chain's CDR3 is CASSLPAGANVLTF. The CDR3 DNA sequence: TGTGCCAGCAGCCTCCCGGCTGGGGCCAACGTCCTGACTTTC.

This chain links TRBV6-5 with TRBJ2-7, with D perhaps TRBD2 (5 bases). Germline CDR1 reads MNHEY; CDR2 reads SVGAGI. The CDR3 covers 14 residues. Trimming left V 8 bases short and J 4 bases short, with 18 bases between. CDR3: CASSGRLSLYEQYF. The CDR3 DNA reads TGTGCCAGCTCCGGCCGACTATCCCTTTACGAGCAGTACTTC.

The chain couples TRBV5-4 to TRBJ2-7; tentatively, D is TRBD1 (7 bases). The V end lost 4 bases, the J end lost 3 bases, and 11 bases lay between the germline ends. The CDR3 has 13 residues. Germline CDR1 reads SGHNT; CDR2 reads YYREEE (reference sequence). The CDR3 bases are TGTGCCAGCAGCGCGGGACAGATCTACGAGCAGTACTTC. Translation gives CASSAGQIYEQYF. The full variable domain, its missing parts supplied by reference TRBV5-4 and TRBJ2-7, is ETGVTQSPTHLIKTRGQQVTLRCSSQSGHNTVSWYQQALGQGPQFIFQYYREEENGRGNFPPRFSGLQFPNYSSELNVNALELDDSALYLCASSAGQIYEQYFGPGTRLTVT.